Included here is one T cell receptor beta chain sequence, with context. Trimming removed 1 base from V and 5 bases from J; junction bases left unmatched: 2. The CDR3 spans 13 residues. Germline V CDR1 and CDR2: SGHDT, YYEEEE. This record belongs to a study of blood T cell repertoires in COVID-19. Study as a whole: Collection of acute and convalescent COVID-19 samples took place in the United States, Italy and Spain. In each case, the material was cDNA or gDNA derived from T cells, B-cell-depleted T cells, or PBMCs.

The Seattle patients joined while their infection was active and were tracked longitudinally afterward. Authors' analysis steps: The authors estimated nucleated cell counts from reference gene primer amplification. The data were produced by immunoSEQ multiplex PCR, yet TCRdb's version contains in-frame clones alone and is incomplete. That table furnishes V, J and clone size, whereas the DNA furnished D and trimming. The sample has roughly 230,000 clones, over 90% seen once. The clonotype comes from a man in his thirties or forties with COVID-19, enrolled during active disease. Input material: peripheral blood. The J gene is TRBJ1-2, the V gene TRBV5-6; TRBD1 matches 7 bases. In DNA, the CDR3 is TGTGCCAGCAGCTTGAACAGGGGTTATGGCTACACCTTC. Amino acid sequence: CASSLNRGYGYTF.